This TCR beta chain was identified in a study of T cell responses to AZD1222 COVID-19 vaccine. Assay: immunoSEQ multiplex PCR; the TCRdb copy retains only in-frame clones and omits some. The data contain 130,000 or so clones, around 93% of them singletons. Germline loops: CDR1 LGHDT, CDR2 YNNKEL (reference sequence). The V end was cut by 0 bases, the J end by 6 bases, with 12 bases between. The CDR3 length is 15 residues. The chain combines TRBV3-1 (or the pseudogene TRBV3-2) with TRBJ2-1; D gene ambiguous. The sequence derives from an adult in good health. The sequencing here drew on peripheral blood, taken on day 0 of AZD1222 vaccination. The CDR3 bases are TGTGCCAGCAGCCAAGAGGGCCAGCGCGGCAATGAGCAGTTCTTC. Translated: CASSQEGQRGNEQFF.